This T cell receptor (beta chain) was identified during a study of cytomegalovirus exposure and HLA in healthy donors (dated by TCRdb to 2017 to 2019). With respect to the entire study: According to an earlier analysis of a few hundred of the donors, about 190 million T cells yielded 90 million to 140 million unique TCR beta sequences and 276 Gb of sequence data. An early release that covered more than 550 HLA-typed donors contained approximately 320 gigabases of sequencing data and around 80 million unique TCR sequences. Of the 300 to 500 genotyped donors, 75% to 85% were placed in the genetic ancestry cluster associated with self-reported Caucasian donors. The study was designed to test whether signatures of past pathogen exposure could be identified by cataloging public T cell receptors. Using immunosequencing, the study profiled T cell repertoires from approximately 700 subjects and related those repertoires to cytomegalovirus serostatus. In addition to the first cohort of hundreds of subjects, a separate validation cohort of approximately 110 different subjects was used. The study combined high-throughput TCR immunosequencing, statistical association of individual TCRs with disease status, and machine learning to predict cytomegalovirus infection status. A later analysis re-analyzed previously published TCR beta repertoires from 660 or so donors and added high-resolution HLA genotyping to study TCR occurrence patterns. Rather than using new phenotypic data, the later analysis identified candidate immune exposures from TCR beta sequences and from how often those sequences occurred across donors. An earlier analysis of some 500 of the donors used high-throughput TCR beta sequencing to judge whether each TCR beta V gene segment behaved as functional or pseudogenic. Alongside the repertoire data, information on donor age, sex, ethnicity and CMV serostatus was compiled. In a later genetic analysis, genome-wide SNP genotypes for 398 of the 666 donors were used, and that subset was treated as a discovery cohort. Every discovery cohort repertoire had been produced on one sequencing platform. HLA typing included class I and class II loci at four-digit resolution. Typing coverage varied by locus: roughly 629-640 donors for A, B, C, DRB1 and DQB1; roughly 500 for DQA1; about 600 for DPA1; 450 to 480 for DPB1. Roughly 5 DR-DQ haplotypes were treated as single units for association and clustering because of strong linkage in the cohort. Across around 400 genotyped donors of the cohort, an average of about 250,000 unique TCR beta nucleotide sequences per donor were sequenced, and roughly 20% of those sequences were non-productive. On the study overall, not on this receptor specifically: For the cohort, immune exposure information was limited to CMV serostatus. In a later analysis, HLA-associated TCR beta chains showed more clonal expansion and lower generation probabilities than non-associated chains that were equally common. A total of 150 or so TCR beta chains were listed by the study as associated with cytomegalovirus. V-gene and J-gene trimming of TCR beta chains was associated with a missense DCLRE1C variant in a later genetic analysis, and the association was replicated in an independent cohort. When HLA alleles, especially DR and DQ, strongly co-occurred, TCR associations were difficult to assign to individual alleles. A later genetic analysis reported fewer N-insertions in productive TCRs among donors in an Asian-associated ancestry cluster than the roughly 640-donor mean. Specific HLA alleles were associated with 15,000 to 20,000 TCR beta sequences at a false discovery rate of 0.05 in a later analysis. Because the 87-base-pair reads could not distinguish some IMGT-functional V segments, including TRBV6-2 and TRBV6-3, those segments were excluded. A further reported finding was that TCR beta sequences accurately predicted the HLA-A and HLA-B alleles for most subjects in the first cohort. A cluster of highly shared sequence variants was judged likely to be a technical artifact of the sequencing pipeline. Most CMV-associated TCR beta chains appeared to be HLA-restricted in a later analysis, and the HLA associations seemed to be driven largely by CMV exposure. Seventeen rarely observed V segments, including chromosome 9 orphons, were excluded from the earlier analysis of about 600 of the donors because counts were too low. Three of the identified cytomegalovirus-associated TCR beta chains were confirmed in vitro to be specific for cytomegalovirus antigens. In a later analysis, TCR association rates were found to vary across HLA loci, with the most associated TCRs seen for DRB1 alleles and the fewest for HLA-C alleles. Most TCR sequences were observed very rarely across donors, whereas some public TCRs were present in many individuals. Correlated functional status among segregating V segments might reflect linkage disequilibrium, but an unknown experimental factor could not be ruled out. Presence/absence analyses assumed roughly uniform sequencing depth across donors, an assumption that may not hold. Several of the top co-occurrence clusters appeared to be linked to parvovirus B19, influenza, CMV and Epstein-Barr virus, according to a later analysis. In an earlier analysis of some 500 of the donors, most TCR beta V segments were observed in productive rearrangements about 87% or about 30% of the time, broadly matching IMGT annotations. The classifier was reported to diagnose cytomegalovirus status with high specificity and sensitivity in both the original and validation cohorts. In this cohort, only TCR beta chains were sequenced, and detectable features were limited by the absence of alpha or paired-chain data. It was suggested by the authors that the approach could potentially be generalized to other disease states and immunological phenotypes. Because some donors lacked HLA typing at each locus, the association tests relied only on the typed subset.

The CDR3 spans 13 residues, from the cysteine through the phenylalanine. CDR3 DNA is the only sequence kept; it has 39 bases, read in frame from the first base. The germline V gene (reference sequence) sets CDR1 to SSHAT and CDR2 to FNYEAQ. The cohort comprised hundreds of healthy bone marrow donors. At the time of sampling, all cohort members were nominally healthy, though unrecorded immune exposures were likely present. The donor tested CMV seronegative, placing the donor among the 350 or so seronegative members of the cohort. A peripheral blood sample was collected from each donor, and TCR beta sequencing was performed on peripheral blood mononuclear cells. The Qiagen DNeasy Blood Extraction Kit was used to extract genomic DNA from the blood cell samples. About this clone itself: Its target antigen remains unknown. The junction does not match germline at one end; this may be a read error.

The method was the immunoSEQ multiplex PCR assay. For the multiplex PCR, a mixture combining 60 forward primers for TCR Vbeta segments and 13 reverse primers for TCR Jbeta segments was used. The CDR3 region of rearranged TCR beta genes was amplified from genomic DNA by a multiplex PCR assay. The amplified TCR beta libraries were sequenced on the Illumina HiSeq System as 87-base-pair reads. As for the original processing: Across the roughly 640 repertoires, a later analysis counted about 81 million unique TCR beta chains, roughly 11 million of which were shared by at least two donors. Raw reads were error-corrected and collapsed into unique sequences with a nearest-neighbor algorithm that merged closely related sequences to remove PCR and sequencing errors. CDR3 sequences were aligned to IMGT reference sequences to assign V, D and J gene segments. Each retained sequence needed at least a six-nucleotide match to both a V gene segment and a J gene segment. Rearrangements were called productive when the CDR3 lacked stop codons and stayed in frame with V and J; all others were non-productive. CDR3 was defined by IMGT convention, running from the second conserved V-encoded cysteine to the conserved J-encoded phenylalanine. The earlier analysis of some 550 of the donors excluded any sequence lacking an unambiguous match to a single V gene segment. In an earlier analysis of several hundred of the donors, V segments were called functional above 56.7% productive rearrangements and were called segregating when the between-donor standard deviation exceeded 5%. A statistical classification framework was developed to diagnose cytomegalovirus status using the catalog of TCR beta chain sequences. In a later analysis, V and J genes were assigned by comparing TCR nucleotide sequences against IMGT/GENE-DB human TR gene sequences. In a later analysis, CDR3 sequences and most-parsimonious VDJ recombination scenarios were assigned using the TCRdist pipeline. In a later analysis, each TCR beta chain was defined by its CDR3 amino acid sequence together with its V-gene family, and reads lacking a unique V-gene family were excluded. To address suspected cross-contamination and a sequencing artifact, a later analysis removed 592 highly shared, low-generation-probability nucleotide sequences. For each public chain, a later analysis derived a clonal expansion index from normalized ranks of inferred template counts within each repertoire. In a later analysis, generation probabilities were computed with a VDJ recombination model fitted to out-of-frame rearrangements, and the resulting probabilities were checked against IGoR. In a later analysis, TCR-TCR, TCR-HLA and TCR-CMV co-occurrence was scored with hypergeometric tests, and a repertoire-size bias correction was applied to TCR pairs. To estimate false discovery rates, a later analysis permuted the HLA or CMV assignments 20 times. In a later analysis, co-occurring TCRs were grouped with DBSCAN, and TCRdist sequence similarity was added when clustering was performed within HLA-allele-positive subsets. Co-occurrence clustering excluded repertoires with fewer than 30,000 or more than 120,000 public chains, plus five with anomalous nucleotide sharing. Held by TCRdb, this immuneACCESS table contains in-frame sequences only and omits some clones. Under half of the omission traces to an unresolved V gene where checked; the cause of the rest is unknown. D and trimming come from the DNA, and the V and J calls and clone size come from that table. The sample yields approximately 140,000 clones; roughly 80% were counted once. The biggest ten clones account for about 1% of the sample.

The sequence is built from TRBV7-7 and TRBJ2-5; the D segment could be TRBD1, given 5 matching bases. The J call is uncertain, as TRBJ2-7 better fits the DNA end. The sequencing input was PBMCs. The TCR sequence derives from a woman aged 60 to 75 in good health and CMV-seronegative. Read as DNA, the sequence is TGTGCTAGCAGCCCGGACCGGCAGGGCGAGCAGTACTTC. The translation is CASSPDRQGEQYF.